This T cell receptor (beta chain) was documented in a study of blood T cells in healthy people across ages. The use of a sample-barcoded 5' primer and a J-beta primer mix characterized a second PCR of roughly 6 to 11 cycles. A template-switch adaptor that had 12 random nucleotides put a tag on each cDNA molecule. MiXCR, run by TCRdb on the 5' RACE reads, gives a single entry per CDR3 protein. This table holds approximately 1.5 million distinct CDR3 sequences, 35% to 45% found once. This clonotype was picked up a small number of times. Its antigen is undetermined. Roughly 10 milliliters was the volume of peripheral blood drawn from each donor. Trimming stripped 4 bases from V and 4 bases from J, with 5 bases between. CDR3 size: 11 residues. Germline V lookup: CDR1 SQVTM, CDR2 ANQGSEA. Overall study findings and caveats: Naive CD4+ cells and diversity were both higher in long-lived donors than in aged donors. The CMV status of each donor remained undetermined, and this could have confounded shifts in expanded clonotypes.

The sequence was obtained from a woman aged 18-29 years in good health. The V gene is TRBV29-1, the J gene TRBJ2-1; no firm D call. The sample comprised blood. CDR3 loop: CSVAKYNEQFF. CDR3 sequence (DNA): TGCAGCGTTGCCAAGTACAATGAGCAGTTCTTC.